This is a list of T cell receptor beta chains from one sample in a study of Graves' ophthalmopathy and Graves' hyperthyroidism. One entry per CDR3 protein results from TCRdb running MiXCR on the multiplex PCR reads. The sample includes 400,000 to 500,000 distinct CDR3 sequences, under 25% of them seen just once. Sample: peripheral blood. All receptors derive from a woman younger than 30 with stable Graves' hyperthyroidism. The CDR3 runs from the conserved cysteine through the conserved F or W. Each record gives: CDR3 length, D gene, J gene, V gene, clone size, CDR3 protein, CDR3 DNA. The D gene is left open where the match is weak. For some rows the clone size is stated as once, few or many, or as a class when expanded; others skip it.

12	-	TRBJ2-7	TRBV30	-	CAWSDGTQEQYF	TGTGCCTGGAGTGATGGGACGCAGGAGCAGTACTTC
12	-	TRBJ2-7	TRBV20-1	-	CSADSRGNEQYF	TGCAGTGCCGATAGCCGGGGTAACGAGCAGTACTTC
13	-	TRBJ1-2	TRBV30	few	CAWSVRTSYGYTF	TGTGCCTGGAGTGTACGGACGTCCTATGGCTACACCTTC
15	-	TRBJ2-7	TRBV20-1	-	CSAARGTVDSYEQYF	TGCAGTGCTGCCCGGGGGACAGTCGACTCCTACGAGCAGTACTTC
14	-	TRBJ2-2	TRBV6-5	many	CASSYGGNTGELFF	TGTGCCAGCAGTTACGGCGGTAACACCGGGGAGCTGTTTTTT
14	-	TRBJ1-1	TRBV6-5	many	CASSYRGMNTEAFF	TGTGCCAGCAGTTACAGGGGTATGAACACTGAAGCTTTCTTT
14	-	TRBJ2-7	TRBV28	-	CASSISDLSYERYF	TGTGCCAGCAGCATATCGGACTTATCCTACGAGCGGTACTTC
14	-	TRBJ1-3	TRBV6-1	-	CASCHQGPGNTIYF	TGTGCCAGCTGCCACCAGGGCCCTGGAAACACCATATATTTT
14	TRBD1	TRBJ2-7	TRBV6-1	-	CASRPGQGAQEQYF	TGTGCCAGCAGGCCCGGACAGGGGGCTCAAGAGCAGTACTTC
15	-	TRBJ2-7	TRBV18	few	CASSLGTNNNYEQYF	TGTGCCAGCTCACTCGGGACAAACAATAACTACGAGCAGTACTTC
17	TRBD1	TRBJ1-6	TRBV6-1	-	CASSELPQGNYNSPLHF	TGTGCCAGCAGTGAATTACCACAGGGGAATTATAATTCACCCCTCCACTTT
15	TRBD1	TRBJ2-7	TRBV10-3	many	CAISSPGTGGEEQYF	TGTGCCATCAGTTCTCCCGGGACAGGGGGCGAAGAGCAGTACTTC
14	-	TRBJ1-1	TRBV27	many	CASSLTSGVTEAFF	TGTGCCAGCAGTTTAACCTCCGGGGTAACTGAAGCTTTCTTT
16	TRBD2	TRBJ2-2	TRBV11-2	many	CASSLGLAGLTGELFF	TGTGCCAGCAGCTTAGGACTAGCGGGCCTCACCGGGGAGCTGTTTTTT
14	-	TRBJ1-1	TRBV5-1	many	CASSLVAGDTEAFF	TGCGCCAGCAGCTTGGTAGCAGGGGACACTGAAGCTTTCTTT
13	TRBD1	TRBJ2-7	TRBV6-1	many	CASRDRGNYEQYF	TGTGCCAGCCGGGACAGGGGGAACTACGAGCAGTACTTC
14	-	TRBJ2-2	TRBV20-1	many	CSAADPILGGELFF	TGCAGTGCTGCGGACCCCATTCTGGGCGGGGAGCTGTTTTTT
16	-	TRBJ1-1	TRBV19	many	CASSNPGGGLNTEAFF	TGTGCCAGTAGTAACCCCGGGGGGGGCCTGAACACTGAAGCTTTCTTT
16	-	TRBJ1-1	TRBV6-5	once	CASSYKSGPSGTEAFF	TGTGCCAGCAGTTACAAGTCGGGACCTTCGGGCACTGAAGCTTTCTTT
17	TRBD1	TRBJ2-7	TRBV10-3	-	CAISGDRHGEFTYEQYF	TGTGCCATCAGTGGGGACAGGCACGGGGAGTTTACCTACGAGCAGTACTTC
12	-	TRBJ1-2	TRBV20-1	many	CSARPDSYGYTF	TGCAGTGCTAGGCCGGACAGCTATGGCTACACCTTC
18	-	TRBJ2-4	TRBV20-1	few	CSARDQFGGYLAKNIKYF	TGCAGTGCTAGAGATCAATTCGGAGGGTACTTAGCCAAAAACATTAAGTACTTC
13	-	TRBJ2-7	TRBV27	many	CASGQDKPYEQYF	TGTGCCAGCGGCCAAGATAAGCCCTACGAGCAGTACTTC
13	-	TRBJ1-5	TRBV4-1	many	CASSRAGVQPQHF	TGCGCCAGCAGCCGAGCAGGGGTTCAGCCCCAGCATTTT
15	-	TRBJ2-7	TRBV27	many	CASMERLSTTYEQYF	TGTGCCAGCATGGAAAGACTCAGCACTACCTACGAGCAGTACTTC
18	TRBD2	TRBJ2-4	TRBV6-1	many	CASSERVWRAGAKNIKYF	TGTGCCAGCAGTGAGCGTGTGTGGCGAGCGGGGGCCAAAAACATTAAGTACTTC
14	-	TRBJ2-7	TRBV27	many	CASSIYPDSYEQYF	TGTGCCAGCAGTATATACCCGGACAGCTACGAGCAGTACTTC
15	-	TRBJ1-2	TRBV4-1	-	CASSGTAGGSYGYTF	TGCGCCAGCAGCGGAACGGCAGGAGGGAGCTATGGCTACACCTTC
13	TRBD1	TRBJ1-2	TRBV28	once	CAISSGTAYGYTF	TGTGCCATCAGTTCCGGGACAGCATATGGCTACACCTTC
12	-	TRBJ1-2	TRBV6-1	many	CASSEGTVGYTF	TGTGCCAGCAGTGAAGGGACAGTTGGCTACACCTTC
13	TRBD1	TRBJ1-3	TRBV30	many	CAWTQGAGNTIYF	TGTGCCTGGACACAGGGGGCTGGAAACACCATATATTTT
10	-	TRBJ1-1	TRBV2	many	CASPYTEAFF	TGTGCCAGCCCGTACACTGAAGCTTTCTTT
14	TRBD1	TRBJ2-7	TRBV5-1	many	CASSLVQGAREQYF	TGCGCCAGCAGCTTGGTTCAGGGGGCGCGAGAGCAGTACTTC
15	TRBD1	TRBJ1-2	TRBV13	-	CASSPLGGQGNGYTF	TGTGCCAGCAGCCCTCTCGGGGGACAGGGGAATGGCTACACCTTC
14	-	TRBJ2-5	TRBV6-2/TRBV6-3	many	CASSAQSYQETQYF	TGTGCCAGCAGTGCCCAATCGTACCAAGAGACCCAGTACTTC
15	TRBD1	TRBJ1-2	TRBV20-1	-	CSAAPLDRDNYGYTF	TGCAGTGCTGCTCCTCTGGACAGGGATAACTATGGCTACACCTTC
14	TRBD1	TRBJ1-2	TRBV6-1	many	CASSERGPNYGYTF	TGTGCCAGCAGTGAAAGGGGGCCCAACTATGGCTACACCTTC
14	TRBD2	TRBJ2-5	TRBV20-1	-	CSGIRTGGKETQYF	TGCAGTGGCATCAGAACGGGAGGAAAAGAGACCCAGTACTTC
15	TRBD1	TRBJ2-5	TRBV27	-	CASSTGTGSLETQYF	TGTGCCAGCAGTACCGGGACAGGGAGCCTAGAGACCCAGTACTTC
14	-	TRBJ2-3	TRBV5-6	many	CASSLGRGAHTQYF	TGTGCCAGCAGCTTGGGGCGGGGAGCGCATACGCAGTATTTT